This T cell receptor beta chain comes out of a study of blood T cell repertoires in COVID-19. Study-level information: Specimens from acute and convalescent COVID-19 originated in the United States, Italy and Spain. PBMCs, B-cell-depleted T cells, or T cells provided the cDNA or gDNA that made up the material.

The data were produced by immunoSEQ multiplex PCR, yet TCRdb's version contains in-frame clones alone and is incomplete. This sample has 190,000 or so clones, with approximately 90% found just once. With V trimmed by 10 bases and J by 0 bases, 12 bases remained unmatched. This CDR3 is built from 16 residues. Per the germline V gene, CDR1 is SEHNR and CDR2 is FQNEAQ (reference sequence). Sequencing was performed on PBMCs or T cells enriched from blood (not recorded which). This receptor was taken from a woman aged 30 to 39 who had recovered from COVID-19. This chain joins TRBV7-9 and TRBJ1-1, with TRBD1 identical over 9 bases. CDR3 DNA sequence: TGTGCCACCCCCTCCGGGACAGGGTTCTTGAACACTGAAGCTTTCTTT. Protein: CATPSGTGFLNTEAFF.